This T cell receptor beta chain was sequenced in a study of blood T cell repertoires in COVID-19. For the study at large: The samples span acute and convalescent COVID-19 from the United States, Italy and Spain.

V was clipped by 4 bases and J by 8 bases; unmatched bases: 7. CDR3 size: 13 residues. Germline V gives CDR1 SGHTA, CDR2 FQGNSA. In the authors' workflow: Nucleated cell number was recorded as an estimate derived from reference gene primer amplification. The table came from immunoSEQ multiplex PCR; TCRdb's copy has only in-frame clones and leaves some out. The V and J calls and clone size were taken over from that table, and D and trimming were inferred from the DNA. The sample carries tens of thousands of clones, about 88% recorded once. Source material: peripheral blood. The V call is TRBV7-2, the J call TRBJ1-2; 7 bases are shared with TRBD1. The TCR sequence derives from a man in his 60s with acute or convalescent COVID-19. CDR3 loop: CASSSGYRGGYTF. The CDR3 DNA reads TGTGCCAGCAGCTCGGGGTACAGGGGAGGCTACACCTTC. The variable domain in full, completed from reference TRBV7-2 and TRBJ1-2, reads GAGVSQSPSNKVTEKGKDVELRCDPISGHTALYWYRQSLGQGLEFLIYFQGNSAPDKSGLPSDRFSAERTGGSVSTLTIQRTQQEDSAVYLCASSSGYRGGYTFGSGTRLTVV.